These 8 T cell receptor beta chains originate from one sample sequenced in a study of CD8 T cells in ankylosing spondylitis. Study-level results: One TCR beta motif, made up of eight highly homologous variants, appeared characteristic of ankylosing spondylitis blood.

Their antigen targets remain unknown. TCRdb itself ran the 5' RACE reads through MiXCR, one entry per CDR3 protein. This table holds some 840,000 distinct CDR3 sequences, approximately 10% found once. What was sequenced was blood, either unsorted or a sorted T cell fraction (not recorded which). These TCRs come from a male donor with ankylosing spondylitis.

The chain is built from TRBV20-1 and TRBJ1-1; D gene unclear. The germline CDR1 and CDR2 sequences are DFQATT and SNEGSKA (reference sequence). Trimming left V 5 bases short and J 0 bases short, with 19 bases between. This CDR3 region has 16 residues. The CDR3 loop reads CSAPSASGEMNTEAFF. Here the CDR3 DNA reads TGCAGTGCTCCGAGTGCATCTGGGGAGATGAACACTGAAGCTTTCTTT.

At least ten counts were recorded for this clonotype. The V gene is TRBV29-1, the J gene TRBJ2-3; no reliable D call. Looked up from germline, CDR1 is SQVTM and CDR2 is ANQGSEA. The CDR3 extends over 16 amino acids. Trimming left V 8 bases short and J 6 bases short, with 27 bases between. Here the CDR3 reads CSTGSGSGSLADTQYF. The CDR3, as DNA: TGCAGCACTGGCTCCGGTTCCGGGTCTCTTGCCGATACGCAGTATTTT.

The chain's CDR3 is CAISSGTSGRSGETQYF. The CDR3 coding sequence is TGTGCCATCAGCTCCGGGACTAGCGGGAGATCTGGCGAGACCCAGTACTTC. The chain combines TRBV10-3 with TRBJ2-5; 14 bases are shared with TRBD2. The V gene end was trimmed by 6 bases and the J gene end by 5 bases; junction bases not matched to a gene: 11. CDR1 is ENHRY and CDR2 is SYGVKD in the germline V gene. This CDR3 is built from 17 residues.

The rearrangement joins TRBV4-3 to TRBJ2-5; 9 bases align to TRBD2. Germline CDR1 and CDR2: LGHNA and YSLEER. The length of the CDR3 is 16 residues. The V gene end was trimmed by 1 base and the J gene end by 1 base; junction bases not matched to a gene: 4. The CDR3: CASSQGPAGGQETQYF. CDR3 in DNA: TGCGCCAGCAGCCAAGGTCCAGCGGGGGGCCAAGAGACCCAGTACTTC.

This clonotype was counted at least ten times. The J gene is TRBJ2-7, the V gene TRBV21-1; no check of the table's D call, TRBD2, against the DNA was made. TRBV21-1 is deemed a pseudogene. The CDR3 has 17 residues. The DNA of the CDR3 is TGTGCCAGCAGCAAAGCTTATCCTAGCCAATTCTCCTACGAGCAGTACTTC. It is translated as CASSKAYPSQFSYEQYF.

The sample holds a few counts of this clonotype. This chain joins TRBV7-9 and TRBJ2-4; 7 bases are a match to TRBD1. After removal of 0 bases from V and 8 bases from J, the junction contained 7 bases not matched to a gene. In germline, CDR1 is SEHNR, CDR2 FQNEAQ (reference sequence). The CDR3 has 15 amino acids. The CDR3 sequence is CASSLANQGVDIQYF. The CDR3 bases are TGTGCCAGCAGCTTAGCGAACCAGGGGGTTGACATTCAGTACTTC. Looking up the rest from reference TRBV7-9 and TRBJ2-4 gives the full variable domain: DTGVSQNPRHKITKRGQNVTFRCDPISEHNRLYWYRQTLGQGPEFLTYFQNEAQLEKSRLLSDRFSAERPKGSFSTLEIQRTEQGDSAMYLCASSLANQGVDIQYFGAGTRLSVL.

This clonotype was seen more than once but under ten times. V is TRBV9 and J is TRBJ2-3, with a tentative D call TRBD1 (6 bases). The germline V and J ends were trimmed by 3 bases and 3 bases, with 17 bases remaining between them. The CDR3 extends over 16 amino acids. Germline-derived CDR1 and CDR2 are SGDLS and YYNGEE. The CDR3 bases are TGTGCCAGCAGCGCGGGGAAGACAGGCGGTACAGATACGCAGTATTTT. Amino acids: CASSAGKTGGTDTQYF.

This clonotype was observed a handful of times. This chain connects TRBV20-1 to TRBJ1-1; D perhaps matches TRBD1 (6 bases). This CDR3 is built from 15 residues. The V gene lost 2 bases and the J gene lost 0 bases, with 13 bases spanning the gap. Germline V gene sequence: CDR1 DFQATT, CDR2 SNEGSKA (reference sequence). The CDR3 loop is CSARFPGHMNTEAFF. For the CDR3, the DNA is TGCAGTGCTAGATTTCCGGGACACATGAACACTGAAGCTTTCTTT.